This TCR beta chain is from a study of blood T cell repertoires in COVID-19 (TCRdb year 2020). Regarding the research as a whole: Samples covering the acute and convalescent phases of COVID-19 were provided by collaborators in the United States, Italy and Spain. The material from the prospective study consisted of cDNA or gDNA derived from T cells, B-cell-depleted T cells, or PBMCs. Deeply sampled blood TCRbeta repertoires from subjects exposed to, actively infected with, or recovered from COVID-19 were included in the dataset. The repertoires were released in a freely available public database meant as a resource for research on the immune response to SARS-CoV-2. Samples were obtained from the ongoing ImmuneRACE study (first 160 participants) and from roughly 1,300 subjects provided by 6 global collaborators. The sample metadata nearly always contained a de-identified subject ID, COVID-19 status, age in years and sex. Where available, HLA class I and class II types were obtained from metadata supplied by the sample provider rather than from assay-based typing. Study-wide conclusions, independent of this receptor: Clinical and demographic metadata were provided uncurated, with the amount varying by source and participant.

TCRbeta CDR3 regions were amplified from genomic DNA by means of the immunoSEQ Assay, a bias-controlled multiplex PCR. Regarding the original processing steps: Nucleated cell counts per sample were estimated from amplification of reference gene primers within the assay. To quantify the absolute abundance of each unique TCRbeta CDR3 rearrangement, sequence reads were collapsed and filtered. For each sample, productive Simpson clonality was calculated by taking the square root of Simpson's diversity index across productive rearrangements. As stored in TCRdb, this immuneACCESS dataset retains in-frame rearrangements with V and J assigned. A fraction of the clones does not appear; measured against another copy, unresolved V genes explain less than half of the discrepancy, and the remainder lacks a known reason. For V, J and clone size, that table is used; D and trimming come from the DNA. Here the sample has 150,000 to 200,000 clones; 70% to 90% occur a single time. The top ten hold roughly 3.5% of the sample.

Whole blood was collected in K2EDTA tubes by collaborating institutions according to the institutions' own protocols. For TCRbeta analysis, collaborator samples were shipped as frozen whole blood, as isolated PBMCs, or as DNA extracted from either sample type. The count of this clone is one. Its antigen specificity is not known. No base qualities exist here, and no much larger clone lies one base off it. From its cysteine to its phenylalanine, the CDR3 spans 15 amino acids. The sequence is cut down to CDR3 DNA, 45 bases in frame from base 1. V loses 4 bases, J loses 0 bases, and the germline ends lie 12 bases apart. According to the germline V gene (reference sequence), CDR1 reads LGHDT and CDR2 reads YNNKEL.

The source material was peripheral blood. The V and J segments used are TRBV3-1 (or the pseudogene TRBV3-2) and TRBJ1-1, with a tentative D gene TRBD1 over 5 matching bases. The sequence derives from a man aged 55 to 70 with acute or convalescent COVID-19. The CDR3 protein: CASSPPGRMNTEAFF. The nucleotide sequence reads as follows: TGTGCCAGCAGCCCACCAGGGCGGATGAACACTGAAGCTTTCTTT.